Shown below are 27 T cell receptor beta chains from a single sample sequenced in a study of blood T cell repertoires in COVID-19. Using immunoSEQ multiplex PCR, the repertoire was profiled, and TCRdb retains in-frame clones only, with some absent. The sample contains under 500,000 clones, approximately 90% of which appear only once. The sequencing input was PBMCs or T cells enriched from blood (not recorded which). The origin of the receptors is a young man who had recovered from COVID-19.

The gene calls are TRBV6-6 and TRBJ1-1; D unresolved. Per the germline V gene, CDR1 is MNHNY and CDR2 is SVGAGI (reference sequence). Trimming stripped 2 bases from V and 0 bases from J, with 7 bases between. The CDR3 has 14 residues. The CDR3 DNA sequence: TGTGCCAGCAGTTACGTGCGAGTGAACACTGAAGCTTTCTTT. This codes for CASSYVRVNTEAFF.

This chain connects TRBV9 to TRBJ1-4, with 7 bases fitting TRBD1. The ends lost 0 bases at V and 4 bases at J; junction bases unmatched: 6. This CDR3 spans 16 amino acids. Germline assignment: CDR1 SGDLS and CDR2 YYNGEE. The CDR3 sequence is CASSVGDRRSNEKLFF. CDR3 nucleotides: TGTGCCAGCAGCGTAGGGGACAGAAGGAGTAATGAAAAACTGTTTTTT.

The V gene is TRBV28, the J gene TRBJ1-4, with D unresolved. CDR3 length: 11 amino acids. V was cut by 4 bases and J by 5 bases, with 2 bases left in between. Germline lookup yields CDR1 MDHEN and CDR2 SYDVKM. CDR3 amino acids: CASSSNEKLFF. In DNA form, the CDR3 reads TGTGCCAGCAGTTCAAATGAAAAACTGTTTTTT.

The CDR3 DNA reads as TGTGCAAGTCGCTCCCGTCCGCCCACGGTCACTGAAGCTTTCTTT. This encodes CASRSRPPTVTEAFF. This chain joins TRBV12-2 and TRBJ1-1. TRBV12-2 counts as a pseudogene. The CDR3 is 15 residues long.

This rearrangement joins TRBV4-1 to TRBJ2-2; TRBD1 agrees at 7 bases. The V and J ends lost 4 bases and 0 bases, in that order; junction bases with no gene match: 2. The CDR3 is 15 amino acids. The germline CDR1 and CDR2 sequences are MGHRA and YSYEKL. Written as DNA, the CDR3 is TGCGCCAGCAGCCGCGGACAGGCGAACACCGGGGAGCTGTTTTTT. It encodes CASSRGQANTGELFF.

The chain has TRBV12-5 and TRBJ2-2; 9 nucleotides agree with TRBD2. The germline gives CDR1 LGHNT, CDR2 FRNRAP. The CDR3 loop spans 13 amino acids. Unmatched junction bases numbered 5, after V lost 5 bases and J lost 10 bases. CDR3 in amino acids: CASGPPGLAELFF. DNA of the CDR3: TGTGCTAGTGGTCCACCGGGACTAGCGGAGCTGTTTTTT.

The V gene is TRBV27, the J gene TRBJ1-2, with a weak D call TRBD1 (5 bases). Trimming removed 0 bases from V and 4 bases from J, with 15 bases in between. Germline lookup yields CDR1 MNHEY and CDR2 SMNVEV (reference sequence). This CDR3 spans 16 amino acids. CDR3 DNA: TGTGCCAGCAGTTTATCGGGGCAAAATAGAGGCTATGGCTACACCTTC. Translated: CASSLSGQNRGYGYTF.

This sequence joins TRBV6-5 and TRBJ1-1; 7 bases fit TRBD1. The V gene end was trimmed by 6 bases and the J gene end by 7 bases; junction bases not matched to a gene: 11. This CDR3 is built from 14 residues. Germline loops: CDR1 MNHEY, CDR2 SVGAGI. CDR3 nucleotide sequence: TGTGCCAGCAGCGTCCTACAGGGGCTCAATGAAGCTTTCTTT. Its translation is CASSVLQGLNEAFF.

The V and J genes are TRBV9 and TRBJ2-1; 13 positions match TRBD2. V was pared by 2 bases and J by 6 bases, with 8 bases of the junction left unmatched. Looked up from germline, CDR1 is SGDLS and CDR2 is YYNGEE. CDR3 length: 17 amino acids. The DNA for the CDR3 is TGTGCCAGCAGCGTTGAGGGACTAGCGGGATATGGCAATGAGCAGTTCTTC. Amino acid sequence: CASSVEGLAGYGNEQFF.

The rearrangement links TRBV5-4 to TRBJ2-7, with 7 bases matching TRBD1. This CDR3 comprises 16 residues. CDR1 and CDR2 from the germline V gene are SGHNT and YYREEE (reference sequence). Trimming at V came to 4 bases and at J to 6 bases, leaving 16 bases not matched to a gene. This CDR3 is CASSPAGLQGIAEQYF. In DNA, the CDR3 is TGTGCCAGCAGCCCCGCCGGGCTACAGGGGATTGCCGAGCAGTACTTC.

V is TRBV18 and J is TRBJ2-5; weak D call: TRBD1 (5 bases). This CDR3 has 13 residues. Germline CDR1 KGHSH, CDR2 LQKENI. The V and J ends lost 5 bases and 5 bases respectively, with 12 bases between them. The CDR3 nucleotides read TGTGCCAGCTCAGCGAGCCAGGGTGAGACCCAGTACTTC. It codes for CASSASQGETQYF.

The chain has TRBV5-5 and TRBJ2-7, with a possible D match to TRBD1 (6 bases). Trimming removed 4 bases at V and 4 bases at J, with 18 bases between. CDR1 and CDR2 from the germline V gene are SGHKS and YYEKEE (reference sequence). The CDR3 sequence is 15 residues long. In DNA, the CDR3 is TGTGCCAGCAGCATGCTCGCAGGACAGAGGTACGAGCAGTACTTC. Protein: CASSMLAGQRYEQYF.

The chain combines TRBV11-3 with TRBJ2-3, with 8 bases identical to TRBD2. This CDR3 has 15 amino acids. V was clipped by 6 bases and J by 0 bases; unmatched bases: 5. Germline loops: CDR1 SGHNT, CDR2 YENEEA. CDR3: CASRSSGASTDTQYF. The CDR3 DNA follows: TGTGCCAGCAGGAGTAGCGGGGCTAGCACAGATACGCAGTATTTT.

This sequence joins TRBV30 and TRBJ1-6, with D possibly matching TRBD1 (5 bases). V shed 4 bases and J shed 7 bases, with 17 bases lying between them. The CDR3 has 15 residues. The germline gives CDR1 GTSNPN, CDR2 SVGIG (reference sequence). The CDR3 nucleotides read TGTGCCTGGATGGCCAGGGAAGGATGGAATTCACCCCTCCACTTT. Its protein is CAWMAREGWNSPLHF.

This chain uses TRBV5-5 with TRBJ2-5; D perhaps matches TRBD1 (5 bases). Germline loops: CDR1 SGHKS, CDR2 YYEKEE (reference sequence). There are 17 residues in the CDR3. The V and J ends lost 2 bases and 5 bases respectively, with 22 bases between them. The CDR3 here is CASSFDDDSPRLETQYF. The CDR3 DNA sequence: TGTGCCAGCAGCTTCGACGACGACAGCCCAAGGTTGGAGACCCAGTACTTC.

The CDR3 region is CASSLAWAGNSYEQYF. CDR3 nucleotides: TGCGCCAGCAGCTTGGCATGGGCAGGGAATAGCTACGAGCAGTACTTC. The chain has TRBV5-1 and TRBJ2-7; TRBD1 is a possible D gene (5 bases). V was cut by 0 bases and J by 3 bases, with 16 bases left in between. In germline, CDR1 is SGHRS, CDR2 YFSETQ. The CDR3 is 16 residues long.

The chain joins TRBV28 to TRBJ2-1; tentative D call: TRBD2 (5 bases). The germline V gene has CDR1 MDHEN and CDR2 SYDVKM. The CDR3 runs 14 residues. V was pared by 5 bases and J by 6 bases, with 14 bases between. CDR3 DNA sequence: TGTGCCAGCAGTCTCCTAACTAGTACCAATGAGCAGTTCTTC. Its protein product is CASSLLTSTNEQFF.

This chain joins TRBV9 and TRBJ1-6; weak D call: TRBD1 (6 bases). Germline V gene lookup returns CDR1 SGDLS and CDR2 YYNGEE. The V and J ends lost 4 bases and 11 bases respectively, with 25 bases between them. The CDR3 is 17 amino acids. CDR3 loop: CASSPGGASELSTPLHF. Here the CDR3 DNA reads TGTGCCAGCAGCCCCGGGGGGGCGTCAGAATTGAGCACACCCCTCCACTTT.

This clone was detected a few times. V usage is TRBV19 and J usage is TRBJ2-7, with TRBD2 identical over 11 bases. Germline-derived CDR1 and CDR2 are LNHDA and SQIVND (reference sequence). Germline trimming cut 4 bases from V and 2 bases from J; bases unmatched to any gene: 4. The CDR3 covers 15 residues. The CDR3 is CASSTKLAGAYEQYF. CDR3 coding DNA: TGTGCCAGTAGTACCAAACTAGCGGGAGCCTACGAGCAGTACTTC.

The J gene is TRBJ1-2, the V gene TRBV4-1; no clear D. The V end was cut by 0 bases, the J end by 7 bases, with 15 bases between. CDR3 length equals 15 residues. The germline V gene has CDR1 MGHRA and CDR2 YSYEKL. The CDR3 here is CASSQETSGAPGYTF. CDR3 sequence (DNA): TGCGCCAGCAGCCAAGAGACAAGCGGAGCCCCTGGCTACACCTTC.

This clone was observed a single time. The CDR3 bases are TGTGCCAGCAGCCTCTACGGACTAGCGGGAGACCTCAATGAGCAGTTCTTC. Protein sequence: CASSLYGLAGDLNEQFF. V gene TRBV11-2 combines with J gene TRBJ2-1; TRBD2 matches 13 bases. Looked up from germline, CDR1 is SGHAT and CDR2 is FQNNGV. J was trimmed by 6 bases and V by 5 bases; bases with no gene match: 10. CDR3 length equals 17 residues.

This clone was observed once. V and J are TRBV5-1 and TRBJ2-7; 8 bases line up with TRBD1. The CDR3 is 18 amino acids. Trimming removed 0 bases from V and 5 bases from J; junction bases left unmatched: 16. Germline V CDR1 and CDR2: SGHRS, YFSETQ. The CDR3 is CASSLAAVRWTGPHEQYF. For the CDR3, the DNA is TGCGCCAGCAGCTTGGCGGCTGTACGCTGGACAGGGCCCCACGAGCAGTACTTC.

The gene calls are TRBV27 and TRBJ2-7; the match to TRBD2 covers 7 bases. CDR1 is MNHEY, CDR2 SMNVEV, per germline (reference sequence). V was pared by 5 bases and J by 4 bases, with 5 bases of the junction left unmatched. The CDR3 is 13 amino acids. CDR3 protein: CASSLGGGYEQYF. The CDR3 nucleotides read TGTGCCAGCAGTCTAGGCGGGGGATACGAGCAGTACTTC.

The chain recombines TRBV7-2 with TRBJ1-5; a possible D gene is TRBD1 (5 bases). In germline, CDR1 is SGHTA, CDR2 FQGNSA. The CDR3 runs 14 residues. V lost 2 bases to trimming and J lost 6 bases, with 11 bases between them. In DNA form, the CDR3 reads TGTGCCAGCAGCTTACTAGGGGTCCGTCAGCCCCAGCATTTT. It is translated as CASSLLGVRQPQHF.

This chain connects TRBV5-1 to TRBJ1-4; D is unclear. CDR1 and CDR2 (germline): SGHRS, YFSETQ. The V gene lost 5 bases and the J gene lost 0 bases, with 8 bases spanning the gap. This CDR3 spans 14 amino acids. The CDR3 DNA sequence: TGCGCCAGCAGGGAGACGGCAACTAATGAAAAACTGTTTTTT. This gives the protein CASRETATNEKLFF.

The chain combines TRBV18 with TRBJ2-7; D is perhaps TRBD1 (6 bases). Germline V gene sequence: CDR1 KGHSH, CDR2 LQKENI. The germline V and J ends were trimmed by 4 bases and 3 bases, with 13 bases remaining between them. This CDR3 is built from 14 residues. The CDR3 DNA follows: TGTGCCAGCTCACACCCAGGGGAAGGCTACGAGCAGTACTTC. It specifies CASSHPGEGYEQYF. Using reference TRBV18 and TRBJ2-7 for the parts outside the CDR3, the full variable domain is NAGVMQNPRHLVRRRGQEARLRCSPMKGHSHVYWYRQLPEEGLKFMVYLQKENIIDESGMPKERFSAEFPKEGPSILRIQQVVRGDSAAYFCASSHPGEGYEQYFGPGTRLTVT.

This clone has a single count. The rearrangement links TRBV6-5 to TRBJ2-5; the D gene is possibly TRBD1 (6 bases). Trimming removed 8 bases from V and 1 base from J, with 17 bases in between. The germline CDR1 and CDR2 sequences are MNHEY and SVGAGI. The CDR3 has 15 amino acids. CDR3: CASGLTGQVQETQYF. The CDR3 DNA follows: TGTGCCAGCGGGTTGACGGGACAAGTCCAAGAGACCCAGTACTTC.